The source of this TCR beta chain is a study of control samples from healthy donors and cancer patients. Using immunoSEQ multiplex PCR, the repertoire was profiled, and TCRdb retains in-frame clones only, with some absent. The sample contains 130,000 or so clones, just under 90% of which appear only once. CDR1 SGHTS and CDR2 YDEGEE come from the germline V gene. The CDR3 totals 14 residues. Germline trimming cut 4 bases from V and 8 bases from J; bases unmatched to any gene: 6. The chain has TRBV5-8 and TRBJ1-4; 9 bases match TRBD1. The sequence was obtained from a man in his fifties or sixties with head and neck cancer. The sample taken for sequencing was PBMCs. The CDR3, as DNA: TGTGCCAGCAGCCTGGGACAGGGATTAGAAAAACTGTTTTTT. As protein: CASSLGQGLEKLFF.